These T cell receptor beta chains were read from a single sample in a study of shared clonotypes between healthy human individuals. The assay was immunoSEQ multiplex PCR, and TCRdb's table has in-frame clones only and misses some. The sample has some 680,000 clones; around 73% are singletons. The sample comprised memory CD4+ T cells sorted from blood. These receptor sequences come from a woman aged 25 to 39 in good health. The CDR3 runs from the conserved cysteine through the conserved F or W. D genes are given only for firm matches. Clone size is shown for a subset of rows, as once, few, many or a class of expanded clone.

size	V	J	D	DNA	CDR3
.	TRBV11-3	TRBJ2-7	.	TGTGCCAGCAGCTTAGGCCCCCCAGGGAACTCCTACGAGCAGTACTTC	CASSLGPPGNSYEQYF
.	TRBV14	TRBJ2-1	.	TGTGCCAGCAGTGGCCAGGGAATTCGAAATGAGCAGTTCTTC	CASSGQGIRNEQFF
.	TRBV5-1	TRBJ2-1	TRBD1	TGCGCCAGCAGCTTGGCGACAGGGGCCTACAATGAGCAGTTCTTC	CASSLATGAYNEQFF
.	TRBV2	TRBJ2-1	TRBD2	TGTGCCAGCAATCTGGCCCCCGGGACTAGGACCTACAATGAGCAGTTCTTC	CASNLAPGTRTYNEQFF
once	TRBV7-3	TRBJ2-1	TRBD1	TGTGCCAGCAGCTGGACCGGGACAGGGAGTTCTAATGAGCAGTTCTTC	CASSWTGTGSSNEQFF
.	TRBV29-1	TRBJ1-3	TRBD1	TGCAGCTACGGGACAGGGGACGATTCCATATATTTT	CSYGTGDDSIYF
few	TRBV4-1	TRBJ1-1	TRBD1	TGCGCCAGCAGCCAACCCCGACAGGGGGCGAACACTGAAGCTTTCTTT	CASSQPRQGANTEAFF
.	TRBV28	TRBJ2-7	TRBD2	TGTGCCAGCAGTTTAGGGGAACGGACTAGCGGGAGCTCCTACGAGCAGTACTTC	CASSLGERTSGSSYEQYF
.	TRBV10-2	TRBJ2-7	TRBD1	TGCGCCAGCAGGGAGACAGGGCCCTACGAGCAGTACTTC	CASRETGPYEQYF
many	TRBV28	TRBJ2-7	.	TGTGCCAGCAGGAAGGGGCCAACCTACGAGCAGTACTTC	CASRKGPTYEQYF